This T cell receptor (beta chain) was captured by sequencing in a study of T cell changes during pregnancy in multiple sclerosis. Some clones are missing from TCRdb's copy, which holds only in-frame ones; the method was immunoSEQ multiplex PCR. There are tens of thousands of clones in the sample; approximately 91% occur only once, and nearly 2% lies in the top ten. CDR1 is SQVTM, CDR2 ANQGSEA, per germline. The CDR3 spans 13 residues. Trimming cost V 4 bases and J 3 bases, with 7 bases left between them. The chain links TRBV29-1 to TRBJ1-6; D may be TRBD1 (6 bases). The material sequenced was CD4+ T cells from peripheral blood mononuclear cells, taken after pregnancy. This TCR came from a female donor in good health, enrolled as a control in a pregnancy study. The CDR3 DNA sequence: TGCAGCGTTGCAGGGGACTATAATTCACCCCTCCACTTT. Its translation is CSVAGDYNSPLHF.